These 5 T cell receptor beta chains came from one sample sequenced in a study of blood T cell repertoires in COVID-19. The data were produced by immunoSEQ multiplex PCR, yet TCRdb's version contains in-frame clones alone and is incomplete. The repertoire holds 150,000 to 200,000 clones, 70% to 90% seen once, with around 4.6% in the top ten. The specimen sequenced was peripheral blood. The source is a human donor in a cohort sampled during active COVID-19.

This rearrangement joins TRBV28 to TRBJ1-4; D might be TRBD1 (6 bases). The V and J ends lost 2 bases and 6 bases respectively, with 13 bases between them. CDR1 MDHEN and CDR2 SYDVKM come from the germline V gene. The CDR3 consists of 15 residues. This CDR3 reads CASSLVVQGYEKLFF. The DNA for the CDR3 is TGTGCCAGCAGTTTAGTAGTGCAGGGGTATGAAAAACTGTTTTTT.

The chain uses TRBV6-2 or TRBV6-3 and TRBJ2-7; 8 bases match TRBD1. The CDR3 sequence is 13 residues long. J gave up 6 bases and V 5 bases, and 6 bases lay outside the gene matches. CDR1 and CDR2 from the germline V gene are MNHEY and SVGEGT. This CDR3 is CASSNTGGSEQYF. The CDR3, as DNA: TGTGCCAGCAGTAACACAGGGGGGTCCGAGCAGTACTTC.

V gene TRBV4-3 combines with J gene TRBJ1-1, with TRBD1 matching 7 bases. Germline CDR1 and CDR2: LGHNA and YSLEER. The V gene end was trimmed by 3 bases and the J gene end by 1 base; junction bases not matched to a gene: 2. This CDR3 is 14 amino acids long. The CDR3 coding sequence is TGCGCCAGCAGCCACGGGACAGCGAACACTGAAGCTTTCTTT. This encodes CASSHGTANTEAFF.

The chain combines TRBV6-2 or TRBV6-3 with TRBJ2-3; D gene ambiguous. The CDR3 spans 16 residues. V dropped 0 bases and J dropped 3 bases, with 13 bases sitting between them. Germline assignment: CDR1 MNHEY and CDR2 SVGEGT. The CDR3 DNA sequence: TGTGCCAGCAGTTACTCGGGCGCCTTCATGACAGATACGCAGTATTTT. This encodes CASSYSGAFMTDTQYF.

CDR3 coding DNA: TGTGCCATCAGTAGGGACTTTCCGAACACTGAAGCTTTCTTT. It yields the protein CAISRDFPNTEAFF. The chain is built from TRBV10-3 and TRBJ1-1, with a tentative D call TRBD1 (5 bases). Germline CDR1 ENHRY, CDR2 SYGVKD. V was cut by 5 bases and J by 1 base, with 11 bases left in between. The CDR3 sequence is 14 residues long.